This passage covers 27 T cell receptor beta chains from one sample sequenced in a study of post-analysis software for immune sequencing data. The study's findings and limits: There were roughly five TRBV segments more frequent in patients than controls, and TRBV5-6, TRBV5-1 and TRBV20-1 were among them.

Their antigen targets remain unknown. TCR beta libraries were prepared from cDNA with unique molecular identifiers. Each CDR3 protein gets one entry after TCRdb re-called the PCR reads with MiXCR. The sample shows hundreds of thousands of distinct CDR3 sequences, under 55% of them seen only once. Sequencing used blood. These receptor sequences come from a girl aged 10 to 17 with multiple sclerosis.

The V gene is TRBV5-1, the J gene TRBJ2-1; perhaps TRBD2 as D (6 bases). The germline gives CDR1 SGHRS, CDR2 YFSETQ. The CDR3 is 14 residues long. The V end lost 3 bases, the J end lost 4 bases, and 11 bases lay between the germline ends. CDR3 sequence reads: CASSWEDPYNEQFF. The DNA for the CDR3 is TGCGCCAGCAGCTGGGAGGACCCATACAATGAGCAGTTCTTC. Full variable domain (missing parts from reference TRBV5-1 and TRBJ2-1): KAGVTQTPRYLIKTRGQQVTLSCSPISGHRSVSWYQQTPGQGLQFLFEYFSETQRNKGNFPGRFSGRQFSNSRSEMNVSTLELGDSALYLCASSWEDPYNEQFFGPGTRLTVL.

The chain links TRBV7-9 to TRBJ2-7; D might be TRBD1 (5 bases). CDR3 length equals 14 residues. The V end was cut by 3 bases, the J end by 3 bases, with 12 bases between. Germline lookup yields CDR1 SEHNR and CDR2 FQNEAQ (reference sequence). The CDR3 region has the DNA TGTGCCAGCAGCTTTGGGGCGCTGGGCTACGAGCAGTACTTC. Translation gives CASSFGALGYEQYF.

This clonotype turned up a few times. The rearrangement uses TRBV10-2 and TRBJ2-7; tentative D call: TRBD1 (5 bases). The germline gives CDR1 WSHSY, CDR2 SAAADI. The CDR3 covers 17 residues. Trimming cost V 1 base and J 3 bases, with 19 bases left between them. The CDR3 nucleotides read TGCGCCAGCAGTGAGTTAAGGGGCGGCAGTTCCCTCTACGAGCAGTACTTC. It is translated as CASSELRGGSSLYEQYF.

This clonotype was seen ten or more times. J is TRBJ2-4 and V is TRBV6-5, with TRBD1 as a possible D gene (6 bases). The CDR3 extends over 14 amino acids. Between the trimmed V and J ends, which lost 5 bases and 7 bases, there was a span of 15 bases. The germline CDR1 and CDR2 sequences are MNHEY and SVGAGI. The CDR3: CASSPPGTNNIQYF. CDR3 DNA sequence: TGTGCCAGCAGTCCGCCCGGGACAAACAACATTCAGTACTTC.

This clonotype has more than one count but fewer than ten. The chain combines TRBV27 with TRBJ2-3; D may correspond to TRBD1 or TRBD2 (5 bases each). Trimming left V 4 bases short and J 3 bases short, with 17 bases between. In germline, CDR1 is MNHEY, CDR2 SMNVEV (reference sequence). The CDR3 spans 16 residues. The CDR3 is CASSSSGLDRTDTQYF. In DNA, the CDR3 is TGTGCCAGCAGTTCCTCGGGGCTTGATAGGACAGATACGCAGTATTTT.

This CDR3 is CASSVDLFEAFF. In DNA form, the CDR3 reads TGTGCCAGCAGCGTGGACCTGTTTGAAGCTTTCTTT. The chain has TRBV5-5 and TRBJ1-1; D is ambiguous. V was clipped by 4 bases and J by 7 bases, with 11 bases between them. Looked up from germline, CDR1 is SGHKS and CDR2 is YYEKEE (reference sequence). The CDR3 extends over 12 amino acids.

CDR3 in DNA: TGCAGTGTCTCGACTAGCGGGACCTACGAGCAGTACTTC. This encodes CSVSTSGTYEQYF. This rearrangement joins TRBV29-1 to TRBJ2-7; 11 nucleotides line up with TRBD2. This CDR3 is built from 13 residues. Germline loops: CDR1 SQVTM, CDR2 ANQGSEA.

In this sample, this clonotype turned up a few times. This chain joins TRBV12-3 or TRBV12-4 and TRBJ2-4, with 8 bases lining up with TRBD1. The CDR3 has 14 residues. Trimming cost V 1 base and J 9 bases; bases outside gene matches: 5. The CDR3 region is CASSLGQGAGIQYF. CDR3 sequence (DNA): TGTGCCAGCAGTTTAGGCCAGGGGGCTGGCATTCAGTACTTC.

The chain recombines TRBV6-1 with TRBJ1-2, with 9 positions matching TRBD1. J lost 1 base, V lost 6 bases, and 12 bases had no gene match. This CDR3 contains 17 residues. Germline loops: CDR1 MNHNS, CDR2 SASEGT. DNA of the CDR3: TGTGCCAGCAGGAGGGGGGACAGGGAAGACTATAACTATGGCTACACCTTC. Amino acid sequence: CASRRGDREDYNYGYTF.

The table lists this clonotype with a few counts. The chain joins TRBV7-9 to TRBJ2-7; D might be TRBD1 (5 bases). CDR1 and CDR2 (germline): SEHNR, FQNEAQ (reference sequence). This CDR3 comprises 13 residues. V was cut by 0 bases and J by 4 bases, with 7 bases left in between. The CDR3 loop reads CASSLAAGYEQYF. CDR3 bases: TGTGCCAGCAGCTTAGCAGCAGGGTACGAGCAGTACTTC.

The rearrangement joins TRBV2 to TRBJ2-1; D gene unclear. The germline gives CDR1 SNHLY, CDR2 FYNNEI. Trimming removed 3 bases at V and 0 bases at J, with 12 bases between. The CDR3 totals 16 residues. The DNA for the CDR3 is TGTGCCAGCAGTGAGTTTGGCTCCAGCTCCTACAATGAGCAGTTCTTC. Its protein product is CASSEFGSSSYNEQFF. Supplemented by reference TRBV2 and TRBJ2-1, the full variable domain reads EPEVTQTPSHQVTQMGQEVILRCVPISNHLYFYWYRQILGQKVEFLVSFYNNEISEKSEIFDDQFSVERPDGSNFTLKIRSTKLEDSAMYFCASSEFGSSSYNEQFFGPGTRLTVL.

The chain is built from TRBV12-3 or TRBV12-4 and TRBJ2-3; TRBD2 agrees at 10 bases. The CDR3 totals 15 residues. V shed 5 bases and J 3 bases; nucleotides not matched to a gene: 5. CDR3 amino acids: CASSRPGLATDTQYF. The CDR3 bases are TGTGCCAGCAGTCGTCCGGGACTAGCGACAGATACGCAGTATTTT.

This chain uses TRBV20-1 with TRBJ2-1; 8 positions agree with TRBD1. The V gene's germline CDR1 is DFQATT and CDR2 SNEGSKA (reference sequence). There are 14 residues in the CDR3. V was clipped by 4 bases and J by 4 bases; unmatched bases: 6. The CDR3 coding sequence is TGCAGTGCTACCGGGACAGGAGGGTACAATGAGCAGTTCTTC. This gives the protein CSATGTGGYNEQFF.

The gene calls are TRBV4-1 and TRBJ2-3; 7 nucleotides line up with TRBD1. V lost 3 bases, J lost 2 bases, and 2 bases stayed unmatched. Germline CDR1 and CDR2: MGHRA and YSYEKL. CDR3 length: 14 amino acids. The CDR3 sequence is CASSQTGPTDTQYF. CDR3 nucleotides: TGCGCCAGCAGCCAGACAGGGCCCACAGATACGCAGTATTTT.

This clonotype was seen more than once but under ten times. V is TRBV5-5 and J is TRBJ2-7; TRBD2 matches 8 bases. This CDR3 contains 14 residues. V shed 1 base, J shed 2 bases, and the junction held 2 bases outside the gene matches. Germline CDR1 and CDR2: SGHKS and YYEKEE (reference sequence). CDR3 loop: CASSLYGRAYEQYF. The CDR3, as DNA: TGTGCCAGCAGCTTGTACGGGAGGGCCTACGAGCAGTACTTC.

Comment on this clonotype: A read error may account for a junction end that differs from germline. The chain has TRBV20-1 and TRBJ2-5; tentatively, D is TRBD2 (6 bases). The CDR3 runs 15 residues. Germline V gene sequence: CDR1 DFQATT, CDR2 SNEGSKA (reference sequence). The CDR3 DNA sequence: TGCAGTGCTAGAGATAACCCCGGGAGTATAAAGACTCAGTACTTC. This translates into CSARDNPGSIKTQYF.

Comment on this clonotype: The junction departs from germline at one end; a sequencing error may be responsible. The gene calls are TRBV5-4 and TRBJ2-3, with TRBD1 matching 7 bases. This CDR3 is 16 amino acids long. Germline values: CDR1 SGHNT, CDR2 YYREEE (reference sequence). CDR3 nucleotides: TGTGCCAGCTGCTTGAGGACCGGGACAGATGGAGATACGCAGTATTTT. It translates to CASCLRTGTDGDTQYF.

V usage is TRBV5-1 and J usage is TRBJ2-3; tentatively, D is TRBD1 (6 bases). There are 16 residues in the CDR3. Germline assignment: CDR1 SGHRS and CDR2 YFSETQ. Trimming removed 0 bases from V and 6 bases from J, with 17 bases in between. The CDR3, as DNA: TGCGCCAGCAGCTTGGCCGGGGACATGAGTTCCGATACGCAGTATTTT. It translates to CASSLAGDMSSDTQYF.

This chain uses TRBV28 with TRBJ2-1; 9 bases line up with TRBD2. In germline, CDR1 is MDHEN, CDR2 SYDVKM. The V and J ends lost 1 base and 4 bases, in that order; junction bases with no gene match: 2. The CDR3 has 15 residues. The CDR3 protein is CASSLYGLAYNEQFF. CDR3 in DNA: TGTGCCAGCAGTTTATATGGACTAGCGTACAATGAGCAGTTCTTC.

The chain couples TRBV20-1 to TRBJ2-7; D may be TRBD1 (7 bases). From germline, CDR1 is DFQATT and CDR2 SNEGSKA (reference sequence). This CDR3 spans 13 amino acids. Trimming left V 3 bases short and J 3 bases short, with 12 bases between. The CDR3 nucleotides read TGCAGTGCTAGTCCCCAGGGGGGCTACGAGCAGTACTTC. Translating it yields CSASPQGGYEQYF.

The chain links TRBV20-1 to TRBJ2-5, with D perhaps TRBD2 (6 bases). The CDR3 has 14 residues. With 3 bases removed from V and 5 bases from J, the gap between germline ends came to 16 bases. The germline gives CDR1 DFQATT, CDR2 SNEGSKA (reference sequence). The CDR3 loop reads CSASRPGLKETQYF. DNA of the CDR3: TGCAGTGCTAGCCGTCCGGGACTTAAGGAGACCCAGTACTTC.

V is TRBV12-3 or TRBV12-4 and J is TRBJ2-3, with 8 bases matching TRBD2. The CDR3 runs to 17 residues. Germline trimming cut 7 bases from V and 4 bases from J; bases unmatched to any gene: 16. CDR3 sequence (DNA): TGTGCCAGCAACCAAGGAGTGACTAGCGCGTTCGCAGATACGCAGTATTTT. It is translated as CASNQGVTSAFADTQYF.

The rearrangement uses TRBV29-1 and TRBJ2-1, with a tentative D call TRBD1 (6 bases). Germline V gives CDR1 SQVTM, CDR2 ANQGSEA. This CDR3 is 15 amino acids long. V shed 7 bases and J shed 0 bases, with 16 bases lying between them. In nucleotides, the CDR3 is TGCAGCGCTGGGGACAATGGTTACTCCTACAATGAGCAGTTCTTC. Translated: CSAGDNGYSYNEQFF.

The table lists this clonotype with a few counts. The chain links TRBV5-1 to TRBJ1-6; TRBD1 aligns across 8 bases. Trimming cost V 7 bases and J 9 bases; bases outside gene matches: 9. Per the germline V gene, CDR1 is SGHRS and CDR2 is YFSETQ. This CDR3 has 14 residues. CDR3 sequence (DNA): TGCGCCAGCGCTCCACGACAGGGGAGTTCACCCCTCCACTTT. Translation gives CASAPRQGSSPLHF.

This clonotype has only a few counts. The chain employs TRBV28 and TRBJ2-5; 12 positions agree with TRBD2. In germline, CDR1 is MDHEN, CDR2 SYDVKM. The CDR3 consists of 16 residues. V was clipped by 6 bases and J by 3 bases; unmatched bases: 8. The CDR3: CASSPGLAGSKETQYF. CDR3 DNA sequence: TGTGCCAGCAGCCCAGGACTAGCGGGATCTAAAGAGACCCAGTACTTC.

This clonotype has a handful of counts. The chain employs TRBV28 and TRBJ2-1, with no clear D. The germline V gene has CDR1 MDHEN and CDR2 SYDVKM. The CDR3 contains 13 residues. V was trimmed by 6 bases and J by 7 bases, leaving 13 bases between them. In DNA, the CDR3 is TGTGCCAGCAGCTTCCTGTCGTCAAATGAGCAGTTCTTC. Amino acids: CASSFLSSNEQFF.

This sequence joins TRBV20-1 and TRBJ2-1; 9 bases map to TRBD1. CDR3 length: 18 residues. Germline lookup yields CDR1 DFQATT and CDR2 SNEGSKA (reference sequence). The V gene end was trimmed by 0 bases and the J gene end by 1 base; junction bases not matched to a gene: 10. Here the CDR3 DNA reads TGCAGTGCTAGAGACCCGATAGGACAGGGGACATCCTACAATGAGCAGTTCTTC. This codes for CSARDPIGQGTSYNEQFF.